This T cell receptor beta chain derives from a study of blood T cell repertoires in COVID-19. Turning to the study itself: Spain, Italy and the United States supplied samples that represented acute and convalescent COVID-19. PBMCs, B-cell-depleted T cells, or T cells provided the cDNA or gDNA that made up the material.

The V gene's germline CDR1 is SGHNT and CDR2 YYREEE (reference sequence). V lost 9 bases to trimming and J lost 4 bases; unmatched junction nucleotides: 11. CDR3 length equals 14 residues. This clone has just one count. Authors' methods: Researchers report that nucleated cell counts were estimated from reference gene primer amplification. The repertoire was sequenced with immunoSEQ multiplex PCR; TCRdb's copy has only in-frame clones and lacks some. The DNA gave D and trimming, while V, J and clone size come from that table. The sample contains about 130,000 clones, around 85% of which appear only once.

This rearrangement joins TRBV5-4 to TRBJ2-3, with 7 bases that match TRBD2. This clonotype originated in a human donor in a cohort sampled during active COVID-19. Material for sequencing was peripheral blood. The CDR3 DNA follows: TGTGCCACGAAGCGGGAAGGGTTTGCAGATACGCAGTATTTT. It translates to CATKREGFADTQYF. Complete variable domain (other parts from reference TRBV5-4 and TRBJ2-3): ETGVTQSPTHLIKTRGQQVTLRCSSQSGHNTVSWYQQALGQGPQFIFQYYREEENGRGNFPPRFSGLQFPNYSSELNVNALELDDSALYLCATKREGFADTQYFGPGTRLTVL.